This T cell receptor (beta chain) was sequenced during a study of breast tumors, draining lymph nodes, adjacent tissues (dated by TCRdb to the mid-2010s). Study-wide context: The study compared TCR beta repertoires across tumor, adjacent nontumor tissue and axillary lymph nodes from breast cancer patients. In human breast cancer, the study set out to assess how tumor, surrounding tissue and draining lymph node repertoires relate to one another and whether T cells might be exchanged between them. General findings and caveats noted by the study authors: The conclusion that tumor T cells originate in lymph nodes was framed as consistent with a hypothesis rather than directly demonstrated. Tumor and nontumor tissue repertoires were significantly more similar in luminal-like than in basal-like breast cancer. Tumor T-cell repertoires showed less diversity than lymph node repertoires and more diversity than nontumor tissue repertoires, and tumor T-cell repertoires showed preferential V and J gene usage. A scenario in which most tumor T cells derive from the lymph node and then expand within tumor tissue was judged to be consistent with the data.

Trimming accounts for 4 bases at V and 10 bases at J, while the number of junction bases matched to no gene is 8. CDR1 and CDR2 are read off the germline V gene (reference sequence) as LNHDA and SQIVND. Its CDR3 holds 14 amino acids, cysteine through phenylalanine. Of the read, only the CDR3 DNA is kept; its 42 bases are in frame from base 1. This clonotype was recorded many times. The antigen this receptor binds is unknown. Base qualities are missing; no much larger clone stands one base away. The lymph node samples were taken from the axillary draining lymph nodes of breast cancer patients. Instrument on record: Illumina HiSeq 2000. Multiplex PCR amplification was used to generate the TCR beta chain libraries. High-throughput sequencing was used to analyze the amplified TCR beta chain products. The public reads were reprocessed in TCRdb via fastp at Q25 and MiXCR, keeping in-frame beta chains. Rows merge per CDR3 protein into single entries with the most common DNA and genes. Present in this sample are more than 85,000 distinct CDR3 sequences, approximately 21% of which were seen just once. Of the sample, roughly 1.2% is held by the ten largest clones.

Material: axillary lymph node tissue. The chain employs TRBV19 and TRBJ2-3, with 10 bases matching TRBD1. This clonotype was obtained from a female donor with breast cancer. Some clones in this sample may be carry-over from other donors' samples. CDR3 region: CASSRGQGWDSQYF. The DNA sequence reads TGTGCCAGTAGTAGGGGACAGGGGTGGGATTCGCAGTATTTT.